This TCR beta chain was recovered during a study of CD4 T cells in relation to SARS-CoV-2 and coronaviruses. The ends were cut back, 4 bases at V and 8 bases at J, with 23 bases in the middle. CDR3 length: 16 residues. Germline CDR1 reads GTSNPN; CDR2 reads SVGIG (reference sequence). This clone was seen a single time. What it recognizes is unknown. Overall study results and limits: Memory recall responses, not primary responses primed in culture, are what the assay detects. Around 60% of donors had memory CD4+ clonotypes crossrecognizing SARS-CoV-2 and common cold coronavirus spike.

Produced via immunoSEQ multiplex PCR; TCRdb's table is partial and in-frame only. The sample consists of around 65,000 clones, 85% to 90% of them appearing once. CD4+ T cells from unexposed donors were obtained before the COVID-19 pandemic (2011-2018). Sequenced input: memory CD4+ T cells from PBMCs. The J gene is TRBJ1-4, the V gene TRBV30; weak D call: TRBD1 (5 bases). This receptor was obtained from a human donor in good health. Written as DNA, the CDR3 is TGTGCCTGGACCCCCGCAACGCCAGGGTTAGGCGAAAAACTGTTTTTT. Translation: CAWTPATPGLGEKLFF.